This T cell receptor (beta chain) came from a study of siplizumab effects on memory and regulatory T cells. Comment on this clone: Its antigen is not identified.

The assay was immunoSEQ multiplex PCR, and TCRdb's table has in-frame clones only and misses some. The repertoire holds about 110,000 clones, with about 93% as singletons. The CDR3 is 15 amino acids. Looked up from germline, CDR1 is MNHNS and CDR2 is SASEGT. V lost 6 bases, J lost 1 base, and 8 bases stayed unmatched. Findings and caveats of the study: Naive T cells seemed more diverse than memory cells and seemed major alloresponse contributors.

This receptor was identified in a human donor in good health. The chain employs TRBV6-1 and TRBJ1-1; 7 nucleotides match TRBD1. Source material: CD4+ T cells sorted from blood. The CDR3 region has the DNA TGTGCCAGCAGCTACCCTCCAGGGGGGAACACTGAAGCTTTCTTT. It is translated as CASSYPPGGNTEAFF.